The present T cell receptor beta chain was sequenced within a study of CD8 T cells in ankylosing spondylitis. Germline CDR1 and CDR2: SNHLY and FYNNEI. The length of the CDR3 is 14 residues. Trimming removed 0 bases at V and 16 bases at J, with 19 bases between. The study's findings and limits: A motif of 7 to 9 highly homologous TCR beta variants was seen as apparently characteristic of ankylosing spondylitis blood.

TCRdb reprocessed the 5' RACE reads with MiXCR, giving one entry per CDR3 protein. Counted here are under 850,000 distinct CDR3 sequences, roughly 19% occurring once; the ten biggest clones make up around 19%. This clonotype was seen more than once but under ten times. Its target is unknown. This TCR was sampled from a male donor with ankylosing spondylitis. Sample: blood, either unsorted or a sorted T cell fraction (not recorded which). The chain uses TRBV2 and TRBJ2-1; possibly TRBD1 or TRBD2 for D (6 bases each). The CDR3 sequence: CASSEALRSPGAFF. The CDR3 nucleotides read TGTGCCAGCAGTGAAGCGCTTCGGTCCCCGGGGGCCTTCTTC.